These 10 T cell receptor beta chains were all obtained from the same sample, sequenced in a study of T cell repertoires in cytomegalovirus infection. No antigen has been assigned to these receptors. TCRdb redid the calling of the reads with MiXCR, one entry per CDR3 protein. The table has approximately 34,000 distinct CDR3 sequences, approximately 52% seen once. Specimen: CD8+ T cells from cultured PBMCs, collected from culture after CMV antigen stimulation. The receptors were gathered from a human donor in good health (CMV status not recorded). Some clones in this sample may be carry-over from other donors' samples.

This clonotype was seen more than once but under ten times. The chain employs TRBV7-8 and TRBJ2-1; TRBD1 agrees at 8 bases. The CDR3 length is 19 residues. CDR1 and CDR2 (germline): SGHVS, FQNEAQ. With V trimmed by 5 bases and J by 10 bases, 25 bases remained unmatched. CDR3 bases: TGTGCCAGCAGCCGGTCCCTCATAGAAGGACAGGGAATAGAGGACGAGCAGTTCTTC. Its protein is CASSRSLIEGQGIEDEQFF.

This clonotype was found many times. The CDR3 loop is CASSLQPGHIWGSTQYF. As DNA, the CDR3 is TGTGCCAGCAGCCTACAACCAGGACATATATGGGGTTCGACCCAGTACTTC. The chain couples TRBV7-2 to TRBJ2-5; possible D gene TRBD1, 5 bases. The CDR3 is made up of 17 amino acids. With 5 bases removed from V and 7 bases from J, the gap between germline ends came to 26 bases. Germline V gives CDR1 SGHTA, CDR2 FQGNSA.

This sequence joins TRBV2 and TRBJ2-1; TRBD2 agrees at 10 bases. The CDR3 runs 14 residues. The J segment lost 7 bases and the V segment lost 8 bases, leaving 8 bases of the junction unmatched. The germline gives CDR1 SNHLY, CDR2 FYNNEI. The CDR3: CASLVEAGGNEQFF. The CDR3 DNA is TGTGCCAGCCTTGTGGAAGCGGGGGGGAATGAGCAGTTCTTC. The full variable domain, rest sourced from reference TRBV2 and TRBJ2-1, is EPEVTQTPSHQVTQMGQEVILRCVPISNHLYFYWYRQILGQKVEFLVSFYNNEISEKSEIFDDQFSVERPDGSNFTLKIRSTKLEDSAMYFCASLVEAGGNEQFFGPGTRLTVL.

There are many counts of this clonotype. The V gene is TRBV6-1, the J gene TRBJ2-3; 7 bases align to TRBD2. Per germline, CDR1 MNHNS and CDR2 SASEGT. V dropped 5 bases and J dropped 5; count of bases not matched to a gene: 4. There are 13 residues in the CDR3. The CDR3 loop reads CASSFPGGDTQYF. Written as DNA, the CDR3 is TGTGCCAGCAGTTTCCCGGGGGGAGATACGCAGTATTTT.

This clonotype was detected only a few times. The rearrangement links TRBV7-2 to TRBJ2-7; 9 bases line up with TRBD2. With 1 base clipped from V and 5 bases from J, the junction kept 9 bases outside the gene matches. The CDR3 sequence is 16 residues long. CDR1 SGHTA and CDR2 FQGNSA come from the germline V gene. DNA for the CDR3: TGTGCCAGCAGCTTAGATCGGCTAGCGGGAAGGCACGAGCAGTACTTC. Encoded protein: CASSLDRLAGRHEQYF.

This clonotype was detected a few times. The chain combines TRBV27 with TRBJ1-2, with TRBD1 identical over 8 bases. From germline, CDR1 is MNHEY and CDR2 SMNVEV (reference sequence). The CDR3 is 16 residues long. V shed 5 bases, J shed 2 bases, and the junction held 10 bases outside the gene matches. The CDR3 nucleotides are TGTGCCAGCAGTCCCTCGACAGGGGAGTTGAACTATGGCTACACCTTC. This gives the protein CASSPSTGELNYGYTF.

The chain combines TRBV7-9 with TRBJ2-7, with D possibly matching TRBD1 (6 bases). Germline CDR1 reads SEHNR; CDR2 reads FQNEAQ (reference sequence). The CDR3 has 14 residues. Deletions cut 10 bases from V and 7 bases from J, with 23 bases between. This chain's CDR3 is CATAVADRMSEQYF. DNA of the CDR3: TGTGCCACCGCTGTGGCTGACAGGATGAGTGAGCAGTACTTC.

The chain couples TRBV11-2 to TRBJ2-7, with 10 bases fitting TRBD2. CDR1 is SGHAT, CDR2 FQNNGV, per germline. Trimming took 5 bases from V and 7 from J; bases not matched to a gene: 11. This CDR3 spans 15 amino acids. For the CDR3, the DNA is TGTGCCAGCAGCCCCGCTAGCGGGAGTCTTGGAGAGCAGTACTTC. Its translation: CASSPASGSLGEQYF.

This clonotype was seen a few times. The V gene is TRBV7-2, the J gene TRBJ2-7; 9 bases match TRBD1. The CDR3 spans 14 residues. Trimming cost V 5 bases and J 2 bases; bases outside gene matches: 4. Germline CDR1 and CDR2: SGHTA and FQGNSA. CDR3 amino acids: CASSPGQGTYEQYF. In nucleotides, the CDR3 is TGTGCCAGCAGCCCGGGACAGGGAACCTACGAGCAGTACTTC.

Notes on this clonotype: An end of the junction differs from the germline gene, which may be a read error. The CDR3 here is CASSERGLGAF. In DNA form, the CDR3 reads TGTGCCAGCAGTGAAAGAGGTTTGGGGGCCTTC. V usage is TRBV2 and J usage is TRBJ2-1, with D possibly TRBD1 on 6 matching bases. Germline loops: CDR1 SNHLY, CDR2 FYNNEI. The CDR3 runs to 11 residues. Combining the CDR3 with reference TRBV2 and TRBJ2-1 gives the whole variable domain EPEVTQTPSHQVTQMGQEVILRCVPISNHLYFYWYRQILGQKVEFLVSFYNNEISEKSEIFDDQFSVERPDGSNFTLKIRSTKLEDSAMYFCASSERGLGAFGPGTRLTVL.